Shown below are 19 T cell receptor beta chains from a single sample sequenced in a study of tumor-infiltrating lymphocytes in primary liver carcinoma. Scientists recovered RNA and DNA together from roughly 21-30 mg of unsorted bulk tissue. A constant-region primer served to make TCR beta cDNA from 500 to 550 ng total RNA. It was through three nested multiplex PCR rounds of slightly modified ARM-PCR that TCR beta libraries arose. The first two PCR rounds used TRBV1-TRBV30 forward primers with a C-beta reverse primer, about 10 cycles each. MiXCR was run by TCRdb on the multiplex PCR reads, yielding one entry per CDR3 protein. The table records about 84,000 distinct CDR3 sequences, more than 65% of them present only once. The sample was liver tumor tissue from sampling region 1. Documented subset: tumor region T1, superior pole. The receptors were sampled from a man in his forties or fifties with primary liver carcinoma and hepatitis B virus infection.

Points on this clonotype: The CDR3 end shows no conserved phenylalanine or tryptophan, and so a read error is likely. It is unclear where the CDR3 begins or ends on the DNA, so no DNA is shown, and the CDR3 is as TCRdb lists it. The chain joins TRBV11-1 to TRBJ2-7; the DNA was not compared with TRBD2, the D call given in the table. From germline, CDR1 is SGHAT and CDR2 FQDESV (reference sequence). A total of 14 residues make up the CDR3, ends included. The CDR3 region is CASSPDYQASAKYC.

Notes on this clonotype: At one end the junction does not follow the germline gene, possibly because of a read error. The V and J genes are TRBV29-1 and TRBJ2-5; the D is unclear. This CDR3 spans 12 amino acids. The germline V gene encodes CDR1 SQVTM and CDR2 ANQGSEA. Written as DNA, the CDR3 is TGCAGCATTGAAGGCCAGGATTGGGCCCAGTACTTC. Translation gives CSIEGQDWAQYF.

A remark on this clonotype: Its ends do not fully match the called genes, so a read error is possible. V usage is TRBV4-2 and J usage is TRBJ2-1; TRBD1 aligns across 7 bases. Germline assignment: CDR1 LGHNA and CDR2 YNFKEQ. The CDR3 spans 18 residues. CDR3 coding DNA: TGTGCCAGCAGCCAAGAAGGGGACAGCGCCTACTCCTACGATGAACAGTTCTTC. Its translation: CASSQEGDSAYSYDEQFF.

As concerns this clonotype: A junction end diverges from the germline sequence, so it may reflect a read error. This chain uses TRBV11-2 with TRBJ2-3; D is perhaps TRBD2 (6 bases). The CDR3 runs to 16 residues. Germline CDR1 reads SGHAT; CDR2 reads FQNNGV. The CDR3 bases are TGTGCCAGCAGCCAATTAGGCGGGGTGAGCATAGATATGCAGTATTTT. This encodes CASSQLGGVSIDMQYF.

The chain has TRBV6-6 and TRBJ2-1, with D perhaps TRBD1 or TRBD2 (5 bases each). Per the germline V gene, CDR1 is MNHNY and CDR2 is SVGAGI (reference sequence). With 5 bases removed from V and 7 bases from J, the gap between germline ends came to 21 bases. This CDR3 has 16 amino acids. The CDR3: CASSIGTSTGRNEQFF. The CDR3 DNA reads TGTGCCAGCAGTATAGGGACGAGTACGGGTAGGAATGAGCAGTTCTTC.

Comments on this clonotype: A read error may explain this, as a much larger clone is one base away. The chain is built from TRBV5-1 and TRBJ2-7; tentative D call: TRBD2 (5 bases). The length of the CDR3 is 14 residues. CDR1 SGHRS and CDR2 YFSETQ come from the germline V gene. Trimming took off 0 bases at V and 5 bases at J, with 12 bases between the two ends. CDR3 residues: CASSLARGMDEQYF. Here the CDR3 DNA reads TGCGCCAGCAGCTTGGCGCGAGGGATGGACGAGCAGTACTTC.

In regard to this clonotype: As the CDR3 is not closed by the conserved phenylalanine or tryptophan, this likely results from a read error. The DNA is omitted, as the CDR3 cannot be located on it reliably, and the CDR3 follows TCRdb's listing. V and J are TRBV7-8 and TRBJ2-7. The germline V gene has CDR1 SGHVS and CDR2 FQNEAQ. The CDR3 is 14 amino acids long, termini counted. The chain's CDR3 is CASSVSGRVYEPYS.

This clonotype has at least ten counts. The V call is TRBV4-1, the J call TRBJ1-1; 11 nucleotides align to TRBD1. Germline assignment: CDR1 MGHRA and CDR2 YSYEKL. CDR3 length: 17 amino acids. Trimming removed 1 base from V and 0 bases from J; junction bases left unmatched: 4. The DNA for the CDR3 is TGCGCCAGCAGCCAAGCGGGACAGGGGGTCATGAACACTGAAGCTTTCTTT. This sequence encodes CASSQAGQGVMNTEAFF.

Remarks on this clonotype: This may be a read error: a much more frequent sequence differs by one nucleotide. The chain has TRBV28 and TRBJ1-1; D is unclear. Germline CDR1 and CDR2: MDHEN and SYDVKM. The CDR3 runs 12 residues. The CDR3 sequence: CANSPLAALAFF. The CDR3 bases are TGTGCCAACAGTCCTCTCGCTGCCTTGGCTTTCTTT.

This chain links TRBV7-2 with TRBJ2-7; D is uncertain. Germline CDR1 SGHTA, CDR2 FQGNSA. The CDR3 is 16 residues long. Trimming pared 5 bases from V and 2 bases from J, leaving 19 bases between. This CDR3 reads CASSPVSHSSTYEQYF. The CDR3 DNA follows: TGTGCCAGCAGCCCCGTCTCGCATTCTTCTACCTACGAGCAGTACTTC.

CDR3: CASSLSGRGDDEQFF. In nucleotides, the CDR3 is TGTGCCAGCAGCCTAAGCGGGAGGGGGGACGATGAGCAGTTCTTC. The chain uses TRBV4-2 and TRBJ2-1; 10 nucleotides match TRBD2. The junction had 8 bases not matched to a gene; V was cut back by 4 bases and J by 8 bases. Germline loops: CDR1 LGHNA, CDR2 YNFKEQ. The CDR3 loop spans 15 amino acids.

This clonotype was recorded many times. This chain links TRBV7-9 with TRBJ2-7; maybe TRBD1 (5 bases). Trimming pared 1 base from V and 2 bases from J, leaving 12 bases between. This CDR3 has 15 amino acids. CDR1 and CDR2 from the germline V gene are SEHNR and FQNEAQ (reference sequence). CDR3 amino acids: CASSLESAGTYEQYF. The CDR3 bases are TGTGCCAGCAGCTTAGAATCAGCAGGGACCTACGAGCAGTACTTC.

The chain has TRBV28 and TRBJ2-7, with a tentative D call TRBD2 (6 bases). Germline CDR1 reads MDHEN; CDR2 reads SYDVKM. Trimming cost V 7 bases and J 4 bases, with 14 bases left between them. This CDR3 region has 13 residues. The chain's CDR3 is CASNGGGAYEQYF. CDR3 in DNA: TGTGCCAGCAACGGTGGCGGGGCTTACGAGCAGTACTTC.

A word on this clonotype: The junction differs from germline at one of its ends, possibly a read error. This rearrangement joins TRBV6-4 to TRBJ2-1; D possibly corresponds to TRBD2 (7 bases). Looked up from germline, CDR1 is MRHNA and CDR2 is SNTAGT. CDR3 length: 15 residues. The chain's CDR3 is CASSESGGGYDEQFF. Here the CDR3 DNA reads TGTGCCAGCAGTGAATCTGGGGGGGGCTACGATGAGCAGTTCTTC.

A single count supports this clonotype. This could be a read error, since a much larger clone is one nucleotide away. The rearrangement uses TRBV28 and TRBJ2-1; D gene ambiguous. The CDR3 has 11 residues. The germline CDR1 and CDR2 sequences are MDHEN and SYDVKM. The CDR3 region has the DNA TGTGCCACCAGTAAGGTGAATGAGCAGTTCTTC. Protein sequence: CATSKVNEQFF. Using reference TRBV28 and TRBJ2-1 for the parts outside the CDR3, the full variable domain is DVKVTQSSRYLVKRTGEKVFLECVQDMDHENMFWYRQDPGLGLRLIYFSYDVKMKEKGDIPEGYSVSREKKERFSLILESASTNQTSMYLCATSKVNEQFFGPGTRLTVL.

In regard to this clonotype: An end of the junction differs from the germline gene, which may be a read error. The rearrangement uses TRBV19 and TRBJ2-3; D gene unclear. CDR3 length equals 12 residues. From germline, CDR1 is LNHDA and CDR2 SQIVND (reference sequence). CDR3 protein: CASSAQVDTRYF. Written as DNA, the CDR3 is TGTGCCAGTAGTGCCCAGGTGGATACGCGGTATTTT.

Notes on this clonotype: Given the absence of the conserved phenylalanine or tryptophan at the CDR3 end, a read error is likely. The V gene is TRBV7-9, the J gene TRBJ1-1; tentative D call: TRBD1 (5 bases). Trimming shortened V by 6 bases and J by 3 bases, and 11 bases separated the two germline ends. The germline V gene encodes CDR1 SEHNR and CDR2 FQNEAQ (reference sequence). This CDR3 spans 13 amino acids. CDR3 nucleotides: TGTGCCAGCAGAGGGGACGGGTACACTGAAGCTTTCCTT. Translating gives CASRGDGYTEAFL.

This clonotype has a handful of counts. The junction does not match germline at one end; this may be a read error. In DNA, the CDR3 is TGTGCCAGTAGCTTAGGGAGTAGTGGCCCGGGGGAGACCCACTACTTC. Translated, it gives CASSLGSSGPGETHYF. The chain recombines TRBV11-2 with TRBJ2-5; a weak D match, TRBD2 (6 bases). The CDR3 loop spans 16 amino acids. Germline V gives CDR1 SGHAT, CDR2 FQNNGV.

As for this clonotype: The conserved phenylalanine or tryptophan is not found at the CDR3 terminus, so this likely reflects a read error. V usage is TRBV4-1 and J usage is TRBJ1-2; D is perhaps TRBD1 (6 bases). Looked up from germline, CDR1 is MGHRA and CDR2 is YSYEKL. This CDR3 has 17 residues. CDR3 nucleotides: TGTGTCAGCAGCCAATCCCCGACATCGGAGGGGGGCTATGGCTACACCTTA. This sequence encodes CVSSQSPTSEGGYGYTL.